This TCR beta chain was captured by sequencing in a study of T-cell memory formation after mild COVID-19. Study-wide results and caveats: Whereas later expanders leaned CD4+, clones contracting day 15 to 85 showed a balanced CD4/CD8 makeup.

Barcoded TCR alpha and TCR beta cDNA libraries with UMIs came from 5'RACE using constant-segment primers. TCRdb re-called the 5' RACE reads through MiXCR, storing one row per CDR3 protein. Among fewer than 250,000 distinct CDR3 sequences listed, around 30% were seen once. The CDR3 has 14 amino acids. V lost 1 base and J 6 bases, leaving 10 bases between the germline ends. The germline gives CDR1 KGHSH, CDR2 LQKENI. On this clonotype itself: What it binds is not known.

The sequence came from an adult woman who had mild COVID-19 (a few samples of this study predate the infection). Cell type and time point are not known. The chain uses TRBV18 and TRBJ2-1; D is possibly TRBD2 (6 bases). Sequencing was done on a sample of PBMCs or a T cell subset sorted from them (not recorded which). Here the CDR3 reads CASSPLAEFNEQFF. The CDR3 DNA is TGTGCCAGCTCACCACTAGCGGAGTTCAATGAGCAGTTCTTC.